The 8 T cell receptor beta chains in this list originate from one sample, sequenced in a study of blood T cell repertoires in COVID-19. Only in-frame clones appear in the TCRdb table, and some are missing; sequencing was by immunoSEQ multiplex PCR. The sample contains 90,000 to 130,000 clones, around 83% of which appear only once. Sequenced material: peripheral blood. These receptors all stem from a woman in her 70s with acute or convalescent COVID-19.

CDR3 loop: CASSRGGSGSYEQYF. CDR3 bases: TGTGCCAGCAGCAGGGGCGGTTCAGGCTCCTACGAGCAGTACTTC. The V gene is TRBV5-4, the J gene TRBJ2-7, with D tentatively TRBD1 (5 bases). The CDR3 consists of 15 residues. Trimming pared 4 bases from V and 0 bases from J, leaving 14 bases between. Germline CDR1 and CDR2: SGHNT and YYREEE (reference sequence).

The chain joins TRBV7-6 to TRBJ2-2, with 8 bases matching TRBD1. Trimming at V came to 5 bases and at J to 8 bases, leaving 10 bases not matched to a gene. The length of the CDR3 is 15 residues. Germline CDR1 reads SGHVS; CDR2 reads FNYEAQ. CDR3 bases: TGTGCCAGCAGCCAACTTCAGGGGGCGTCGGGGGAGCTGTTTTTT. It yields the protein CASSQLQGASGELFF.

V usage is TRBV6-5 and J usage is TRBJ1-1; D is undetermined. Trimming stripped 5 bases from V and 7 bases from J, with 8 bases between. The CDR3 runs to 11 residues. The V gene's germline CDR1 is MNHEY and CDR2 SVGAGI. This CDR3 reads CASSTEGEAFF. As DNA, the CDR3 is TGTGCCAGCAGTACAGAAGGTGAAGCTTTCTTT.

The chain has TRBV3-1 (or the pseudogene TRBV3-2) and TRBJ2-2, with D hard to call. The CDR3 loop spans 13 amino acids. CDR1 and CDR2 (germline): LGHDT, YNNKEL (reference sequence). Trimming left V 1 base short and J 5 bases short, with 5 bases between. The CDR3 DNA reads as TGTGCCAGCAGCCAAGCAGTAACCGGGGAGCTGTTTTTT. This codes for CASSQAVTGELFF.

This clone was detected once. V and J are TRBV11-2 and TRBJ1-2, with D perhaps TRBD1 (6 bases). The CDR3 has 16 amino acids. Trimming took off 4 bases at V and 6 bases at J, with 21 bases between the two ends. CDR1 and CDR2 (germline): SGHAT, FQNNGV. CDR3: CASSSSRAGGANGYTF. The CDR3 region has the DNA TGTGCCAGCAGCTCATCCCGTGCGGGGGGCGCGAATGGCTACACCTTC.

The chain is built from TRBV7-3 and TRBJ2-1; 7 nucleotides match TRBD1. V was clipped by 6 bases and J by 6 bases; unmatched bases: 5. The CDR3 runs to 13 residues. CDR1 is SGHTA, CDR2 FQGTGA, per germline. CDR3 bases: TGTGCCAGCAGTTACGGGACAGCCAATGAGCAGTTCTTC. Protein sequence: CASSYGTANEQFF.

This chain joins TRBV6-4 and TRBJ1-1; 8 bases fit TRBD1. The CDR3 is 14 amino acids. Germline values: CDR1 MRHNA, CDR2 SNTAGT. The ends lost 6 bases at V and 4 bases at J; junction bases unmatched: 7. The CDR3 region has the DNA TGTGCCAGCAGGTTGGACAGGGTAGCCACTGAAGCTTTCTTT. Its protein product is CASRLDRVATEAFF.

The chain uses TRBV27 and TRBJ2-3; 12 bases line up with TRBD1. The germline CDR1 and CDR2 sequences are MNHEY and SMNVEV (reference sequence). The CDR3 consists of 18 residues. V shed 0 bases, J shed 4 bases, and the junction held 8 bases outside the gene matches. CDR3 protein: CASSLSIGTGGRSDTQYF. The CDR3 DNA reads TGTGCCAGCAGTTTATCTATAGGGACAGGGGGCCGCTCAGATACGCAGTATTTT.